The 14 T cell receptor beta chains below were found in one sample sequenced in a study of blood T cell repertoires in COVID-19. The method was immunoSEQ multiplex PCR; TCRdb's version includes in-frame clones alone and lacks a portion of them. The sample carries about 200,000 clones, 75% to 85% recorded once. The material sequenced was PBMCs or T cells enriched from blood (not recorded which). These receptors originate from a woman in her forties with acute COVID-19.

The V gene is TRBV10-3, the J gene TRBJ1-5; D remains ambiguous. The CDR3 totals 13 residues. CDR1 and CDR2 (germline): ENHRY, SYGVKD. V was shortened by 6 bases and J by 8 bases, with 14 bases between the two germline ends. The CDR3 protein is CAISTAGLEPQHF. The CDR3 DNA reads as TGTGCCATCAGCACCGCGGGGTTAGAGCCCCAGCATTTT.

V gene TRBV11-2 combines with J gene TRBJ2-7, with TRBD1 matching over 8 bases. The CDR3 sequence is 15 residues long. The germline V gene encodes CDR1 SGHAT and CDR2 FQNNGV. V gave up 5 bases and J gave up 0 bases; unmatched junction bases: 6. The CDR3 region has the DNA TGTGCCAGCAGCACCGGACAGGGTTACTCCTACGAGCAGTACTTC. This codes for CASSTGQGYSYEQYF. The whole variable domain, remainder taken from reference TRBV11-2 and TRBJ2-7, is EAGVAQSPRYKIIEKRQSVAFWCNPISGHATLYWYQQILGQGPKLLIQFQNNGVVDDSQLPKDRFSAERLKGVDSTLKIQPAKLEDSAVYLCASSTGQGYSYEQYFGPGTRLTVT.

V and J are TRBV7-3 and TRBJ1-2, with D possibly matching TRBD1 (5 bases). The germline V and J ends were trimmed by 2 bases and 6 bases, with 13 bases remaining between them. The germline gives CDR1 SGHTA, CDR2 FQGTGA. The CDR3 has 14 residues. The CDR3 protein is CASSLSPTAHGYTF. The CDR3 DNA sequence: TGTGCCAGCAGCTTATCGCCGACAGCGCATGGCTACACCTTC.

The chain combines TRBV24-1 with TRBJ1-2; D is possibly TRBD1 (6 bases). V shed 4 bases and J shed 8 bases, with 10 bases lying between them. The CDR3 has 12 residues. The germline CDR1 and CDR2 sequences are KGHDR and SFDVKD. CDR3: CATSEQGEGYTF. As DNA, the CDR3 is TGTGCCACCAGTGAACAGGGAGAAGGCTACACCTTC.

The chain combines TRBV7-9 with TRBJ1-2; D is unresolved. With 1 base removed from V and 0 bases from J, the gap between germline ends came to 6 bases. The CDR3 has 14 residues. The germline V gene has CDR1 SEHNR and CDR2 FQNEAQ (reference sequence). The CDR3 nucleotides read TGTGCCAGCAGCTTAGAGGGAGCTAACTATGGCTACACCTTC. Its protein is CASSLEGANYGYTF.

V is TRBV4-1 and J is TRBJ2-3; TRBD1 aligns across 10 bases. With 0 bases clipped from V and 5 bases from J, the junction kept 8 bases outside the gene matches. Germline loops: CDR1 MGHRA, CDR2 YSYEKL. The CDR3 covers 17 residues. The CDR3 loop is CASSQEWDRGVLDTQYF. For the CDR3, the DNA is TGCGCCAGCAGCCAAGAATGGGACAGGGGAGTTTTAGATACGCAGTATTTT.

CDR3: CASSLWASGGPTGELFF. The DNA of the CDR3 is TGTGCCAGCAGTTTATGGGCTAGCGGGGGGCCCACCGGGGAGCTGTTTTTT. The rearrangement joins TRBV28 to TRBJ2-2; 11 nucleotides match TRBD2. With V trimmed by 0 bases and J by 4 bases, 4 bases remained unmatched. The CDR3 is made up of 17 amino acids. Germline CDR1 MDHEN, CDR2 SYDVKM.

The V call is TRBV2, the J call TRBJ1-1; D remains ambiguous. Germline values: CDR1 SNHLY, CDR2 FYNNEI. The CDR3 covers 14 residues. Trimming pared 7 bases from V and 3 bases from J, leaving 15 bases between. CDR3 nucleotide sequence: TGTGCCAGCATCGAGAGGGAGATGGACACTGAAGCTTTCTTT. Its protein is CASIEREMDTEAFF.

This chain uses TRBV27 with TRBJ1-1; tentative D call: TRBD1 (5 bases). V was pared by 0 bases and J by 6 bases, with 14 bases between. The V gene's germline CDR1 is MNHEY and CDR2 SMNVEV (reference sequence). CDR3 length: 15 amino acids. CDR3 region: CASSLSSGGMAEAFF. CDR3 nucleotide sequence: TGTGCCAGCAGTTTATCGAGTGGGGGGATGGCTGAAGCTTTCTTT.

This clone was seen a few times. The gene calls are TRBV7-2 and TRBJ2-1, with 9 bases aligning to TRBD2. The CDR3 spans 17 residues. From germline, CDR1 is SGHTA and CDR2 FQGNSA. Germline trimming cut 1 base from V and 0 bases from J; bases unmatched to any gene: 4. The CDR3 reads CASSLVAGGSSYNEQFF. Written as DNA, the CDR3 is TGTGCCAGCAGCTTAGTTGCGGGAGGGAGCTCCTACAATGAGCAGTTCTTC.

This clone was seen only a few times. The rearrangement joins TRBV7-9 to TRBJ1-3, with 8 bases lining up with TRBD1. V lost 1 base and J lost 2; bases outside the gene matches: 1. The CDR3 loop spans 15 amino acids. In germline, CDR1 is SEHNR, CDR2 FQNEAQ (reference sequence). The chain's CDR3 is CASSLGQGTGNTIYF. CDR3 nucleotides: TGTGCCAGCAGCTTAGGACAGGGGACTGGAAACACCATATATTTT.

The V call is TRBV6-1, the J call TRBJ1-1, with 7 bases fitting TRBD1. This CDR3 is 19 amino acids long. Germline V gene lookup returns CDR1 MNHNS and CDR2 SASEGT. V gave up 1 base and J gave up 2 bases; unmatched junction bases: 16. The CDR3 bases are TGTGCCAGCAGTGAAGTTACGAGCCTAAACAGGGGTGGAAACACTGAAGCTTTCTTT. Protein product: CASSEVTSLNRGGNTEAFF.

This chain joins TRBV5-5 and TRBJ1-2; no clear D gene. The CDR3 spans 15 residues. With 0 bases removed from V and 0 bases from J, the gap between germline ends came to 9 bases. Germline V gene lookup returns CDR1 SGHKS and CDR2 YYEKEE (reference sequence). The CDR3: CASSLASVSNYGYTF. The CDR3 nucleotides read TGTGCCAGCAGCTTGGCTTCAGTCTCTAACTATGGCTACACCTTC. Variable domain in full (rest from reference TRBV5-5 and TRBJ1-2): DAGVTQSPTHLIKTRGQQVTLRCSPISGHKSVSWYQQVLGQGPQFIFQYYEKEERGRGNFPDRFSARQFPNYSSELNVNALLLGDSALYLCASSLASVSNYGYTFGSGTRLTVV.

The chain links TRBV6-2 or TRBV6-3 to TRBJ2-5; 8 bases fit TRBD1. CDR3 length equals 14 residues. The V gene end was trimmed by 5 bases and the J gene end by 5 bases; junction bases not matched to a gene: 7. Germline assignment: CDR1 MNHEY and CDR2 SVGEGT. The chain's CDR3 is CASSGRTGWETQYF. The CDR3 coding sequence is TGTGCCAGCAGTGGACGGACAGGGTGGGAGACCCAGTACTTC.